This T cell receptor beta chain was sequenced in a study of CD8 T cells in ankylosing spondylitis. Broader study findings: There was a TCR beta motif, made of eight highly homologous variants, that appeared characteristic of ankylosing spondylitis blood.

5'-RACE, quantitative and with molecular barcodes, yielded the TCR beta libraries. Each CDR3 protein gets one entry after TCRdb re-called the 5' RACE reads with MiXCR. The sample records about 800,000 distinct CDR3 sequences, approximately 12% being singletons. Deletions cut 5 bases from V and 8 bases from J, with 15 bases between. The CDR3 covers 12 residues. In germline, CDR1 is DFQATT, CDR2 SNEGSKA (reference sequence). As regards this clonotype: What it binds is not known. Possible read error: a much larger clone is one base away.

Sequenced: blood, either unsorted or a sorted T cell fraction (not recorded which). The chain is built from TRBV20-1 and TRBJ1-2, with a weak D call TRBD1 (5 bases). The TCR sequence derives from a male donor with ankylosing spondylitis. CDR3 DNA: TGCAGTGCTCCCAGGGAATTGATGGGCTACACCTTC. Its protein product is CSAPRELMGYTF.